This TCR beta chain appears in the sequencing data of a study of cytomegalovirus exposure and HLA in healthy donors listed by TCRdb under 2017. For context, the study as a whole: The 670 or so repertoires of the first cohort and the roughly 120 validation repertoires were produced on the same platform, according to a later analysis. The study aimed to test whether signatures of past pathogen exposure could be identified by cataloging public T cell receptors. Besides the first cohort of 500 to 700 subjects, a separate validation cohort made up of some 110 different subjects was used. To predict cytomegalovirus infection status, the study combined high-throughput TCR immunosequencing, statistical association of individual TCRs with disease status, and machine learning. The research as a whole found: A later analysis lacked HLA typing for the validation cohort, so it scored co-occurrence in that cohort across all 120 or so repertoires. In vitro tests confirmed that a few of the cytomegalovirus-associated TCR beta chains recognize cytomegalovirus antigens. Of the cluster scores, roughly 95% were above 0 in a later analysis, which found that TCRs clustered in the first cohort also tended to co-occur in the roughly 130 validation repertoires. Cytomegalovirus status was reported to be diagnosed by the classifier with high specificity and sensitivity in both the original and validation cohorts. A total of 150 to 200 TCR beta chains were listed by the study as associated with cytomegalovirus. It was suggested by the authors that the approach could potentially be generalized to other disease states and immunological phenotypes. Most TCR sequences were seen in very few donors, while some public TCRs were found in many individuals.

The receptor library was made with the immunoSEQ multiplex PCR assay. Per the source publication's procedure: A statistical classification framework was built for diagnosing cytomegalovirus status from the catalog of TCR beta chain sequences. Not all clones reach the TCRdb copy of this immuneACCESS table, which keeps in-frame sequences only. Checked studies attribute under half of the gap to unresolved V genes and leave the rest unexplained. V and J calls and clone size are as listed in that table; D and trimming were resolved from the DNA. Recorded for this sample are about 56,000 clones; about 91% of them occurred a single time. The ten largest account for roughly 14% of the sample. As for this clone: The clone's antigen remains unknown. Base quality data are lacking; no much larger clone is found one base away.

The donors belonged to the validation cohort of about 120 subjects, which was separate from the approximately 700-subject first cohort. Looking up the germline V gene yields CDR1 KGHSY and CDR2 FQNENV. V is pruned by 2 bases and J by 1 base, leaving 1 base of the junction without a gene match. The CDR3, cysteine through phenylalanine, is 15 amino acids long. The retained sequence is limited to the CDR3, 45 bases, with the frame set at the first base. This chain joins TRBV16 to TRBJ2-1; 8 nucleotides in the junction match TRBD1. Specimen: PBMCs. This clonotype was obtained from a young woman in good health and CMV-seronegative. The CDR3 protein: CASSQGQGSYNEQFF. The sequenced DNA: TGTGCCAGCAGCCAAGGACAGGGATCCTACAATGAGCAGTTCTTC.